The TCR beta chain described here comes from a study of patients and donors after allogeneic stem cell transplantation. From the RT-PCR reads, TCRdb called clonotypes with MiXCR, one entry per CDR3 protein. Of about a million distinct CDR3 sequences in the sample, around 17% were seen once. Trimming shortened V by 4 bases and J by 8 bases, and 11 bases separated the two germline ends. Germline values: CDR1 SQVTM, CDR2 ANQGSEA. The CDR3 loop spans 11 amino acids. The sequence derives from a human donor who was either an allogeneic HSCT recipient or a stem cell or donor lymphocyte infusion donor (not recorded which). It is not recorded whose cells these are; they may come from a transplant donor. The sequencing sample was made of blood, either unsorted or a sorted T cell fraction (not recorded which). The V call is TRBV29-1, the J call TRBJ1-2; D not resolved. CDR3 in amino acids: CSVGGVEGYTF. DNA of the CDR3: TGCAGCGTTGGTGGAGTAGAGGGCTACACCTTC.